The source of this T cell receptor (beta chain) is a study of blood T cell repertoires in COVID-19. Study as a whole: Sites across the United States, Italy and Spain contributed samples from acute and convalescent COVID-19.

The germline V gene encodes CDR1 LGHNA and CDR2 YNFKEQ. The CDR3 loop spans 15 amino acids. Germline trimming cut 0 bases from V and 4 bases from J; bases unmatched to any gene: 5. Sequencing used immunoSEQ multiplex PCR; TCRdb keeps in-frame clones, though not all of them. The table has about 250,000 clones, about nine tenths seen once. The chain uses TRBV4-2 and TRBJ1-2; 7 bases map to TRBD1. Sequencing was done on a sample of peripheral blood. The TCR originated in a woman younger than 45 with COVID-19, enrolled during active disease. CDR3 DNA sequence: TGTGCCAGCAGCCAAGAGGGACAGAGCCGCTATGGCTACACCTTC. This encodes CASSQEGQSRYGYTF.